These 20 T cell receptor beta chains were sequenced from one sample in a study of shared clonotypes between healthy human individuals. Terminally differentiated effector memory CD45RA+ cells were excluded from the naive CD8 cells, which were CD45RO-negative and positively selected for CCR7. Assay: immunoSEQ multiplex PCR; the TCRdb copy retains only in-frame clones and omits some. The sample contains 660,000 or so clones, about 96% of which appear only once. The sequenced sample consisted of naive CD8+ T cells sorted from blood. These receptors were taken from a woman aged 25-40 years in good health.

The rearrangement uses TRBV7-6 and TRBJ2-1; 7 positions agree with TRBD2. CDR3 size: 15 residues. The V gene's germline CDR1 is SGHVS and CDR2 FNYEAQ. V dropped 2 bases and J dropped 5; count of bases not matched to a gene: 6. The CDR3 nucleotides read TGTGCCAGCAGCTTATATAGCGGGCCTAACAATGAGCAGTTCTTC. This encodes CASSLYSGPNNEQFF.

The chain employs TRBV4-2 and TRBJ1-4; TRBD1 might be the D (5 bases). The germline V and J ends were trimmed by 0 bases and 7 bases, with 12 bases remaining between them. CDR1 and CDR2 from the germline V gene are LGHNA and YNFKEQ. This CDR3 has 15 residues. The chain's CDR3 is CASSQEGGAGEKLFF. The CDR3 coding sequence is TGTGCCAGCAGCCAAGAAGGAGGGGCGGGTGAAAAACTGTTTTTT.

The gene calls are TRBV19 and TRBJ2-3; no firm D call. The V end was cut by 2 bases, the J end by 6 bases, with 12 bases between. The CDR3 is made up of 14 amino acids. Per the germline V gene, CDR1 is LNHDA and CDR2 is SQIVND (reference sequence). CDR3 nucleotide sequence: TGTGCCAGTAGTATATCCCAGCGAGTGGATACGCAGTATTTT. Residues: CASSISQRVDTQYF.

The V call is TRBV10-3, the J call TRBJ2-3, with 10 bases matching TRBD2. V lost 2 bases, J lost 5 bases, and 7 bases stayed unmatched. The CDR3 is made up of 16 amino acids. Germline V gene sequence: CDR1 ENHRY, CDR2 SYGVKD. The CDR3 loop reads CAISEVVAGGGDTQYF. CDR3 DNA sequence: TGTGCCATCAGTGAGGTGGTAGCGGGAGGAGGAGATACGCAGTATTTT.

The V gene is TRBV9, the J gene TRBJ2-7, with D possibly matching TRBD2 (6 bases). Trimming pared 0 bases from V and 3 bases from J, leaving 10 bases between. Germline V gives CDR1 SGDLS, CDR2 YYNGEE. CDR3 size: 14 residues. CDR3 coding DNA: TGTGCCAGCAGCGTAGGGCAGGGAGGCTACGAGCAGTACTTC. Protein product: CASSVGQGGYEQYF.

The CDR3 DNA sequence: TGTGCCAGCAGTCCAAAGGGTGGCCTCACCTACGAGCAGTACTTC. This gives the protein CASSPKGGLTYEQYF. The chain links TRBV27 to TRBJ2-7; D remains unclear. The germline V gene encodes CDR1 MNHEY and CDR2 SMNVEV (reference sequence). The germline V and J ends were trimmed by 5 bases and 2 bases, with 16 bases remaining between them. The CDR3 is 15 residues long.

This chain connects TRBV6-5 to TRBJ2-1; D possibly corresponds to TRBD2 (5 bases). This CDR3 has 14 amino acids. CDR1 MNHEY and CDR2 SVGAGI come from the germline V gene. Trimming cost V 6 bases and J 12 bases, with 21 bases left between them. The CDR3 DNA sequence: TGTGCCAGCAGCCCCACGAGGGTACCAGATATGCAGTTCTTC. Protein product: CASSPTRVPDMQFF.

This rearrangement joins TRBV11-2 to TRBJ2-5; the D is unclear. V gave up 0 bases and J gave up 0 bases, with 5 bases separating them. CDR1 and CDR2 (germline): SGHAT, FQNNGV. CDR3 length: 14 amino acids. The CDR3: CASSLDPYQETQYF. The CDR3 region has the DNA TGTGCCAGCAGCTTAGATCCGTACCAAGAGACCCAGTACTTC.

The chain couples TRBV10-2 to TRBJ1-1; unclear D gene. The V gene's germline CDR1 is WSHSY and CDR2 SAAADI. This CDR3 contains 12 residues. Trimming took off 3 bases at V and 5 bases at J, with 7 bases between the two ends. CDR3 residues: CASSELLTEAFF. The CDR3, as DNA: TGCGCCAGCAGTGAACTGTTAACTGAAGCTTTCTTT.

The chain joins TRBV29-1 to TRBJ1-1; TRBD1 aligns across 8 bases. There are 13 residues in the CDR3. Germline values: CDR1 SQVTM, CDR2 ANQGSEA. The V segment lost 8 bases and the J segment 1 base; nucleotides outside the gene matches: 6. The CDR3 bases are TGCAGCATATGGACAGGGAAGAACACTGAAGCTTTCTTT. This gives the protein CSIWTGKNTEAFF. The whole variable domain, remainder taken from reference TRBV29-1 and TRBJ1-1, is SAVISQKPSRDICQRGTSLTIQCQVDSQVTMMFWYRQQPGQSLTLIATANQGSEATYESGFVIDKFPISRPNLTFSTLTVSNMSPEDSSIYLCSIWTGKNTEAFFGQGTRLTVV.

The rearrangement uses TRBV7-9 and TRBJ1-1, with 7 bases lining up with TRBD1. CDR1 and CDR2 from the germline V gene are SEHNR and FQNEAQ (reference sequence). Losses at the gene ends were 6 bases for V and 6 bases for J; bases not matched to a gene: 4. This CDR3 has 12 amino acids. The CDR3 spells CASRSGQAEAFF. CDR3 nucleotide sequence: TGTGCCAGCAGATCAGGACAGGCTGAAGCTTTCTTT.

The chain links TRBV5-6 to TRBJ2-1; 7 bases are shared with TRBD2. Losses at the gene ends were 4 bases for V and 10 bases for J; bases not matched to a gene: 8. Germline V gene sequence: CDR1 SGHDT, CDR2 YYEEEE. The CDR3 runs 13 residues. The CDR3 loop reads CASSPGLVHEQFF. For the CDR3, the DNA is TGTGCCAGCAGCCCCGGACTAGTGCACGAGCAGTTCTTC.

CDR3 DNA: TGTGCCAGCAGCGGCGGGTGGGATAATCAGCCCCAGCATTTT. Amino acid sequence: CASSGGWDNQPQHF. This chain connects TRBV5-8 to TRBJ1-5; D is unresolved. CDR1 is SGHTS and CDR2 is YDEGEE in the germline V gene. This CDR3 has 14 amino acids. V lost 4 bases to trimming and J lost 4 bases, with 12 bases between them.

This clone was observed a single time. The chain links TRBV6-1 to TRBJ2-1; 8 bases are a match to TRBD2. Trimming cost V 2 bases and J 3 bases; bases outside gene matches: 9. This CDR3 is built from 17 residues. Looked up from germline, CDR1 is MNHNS and CDR2 is SASEGT. The CDR3 sequence is CASSEHATSGIYNEQFF. The DNA for the CDR3 is TGTGCCAGCAGTGAACACGCCACTAGCGGAATCTACAATGAGCAGTTCTTC.

J is TRBJ2-1 and V is TRBV29-1; 8 nucleotides line up with TRBD1. The germline V gene has CDR1 SQVTM and CDR2 ANQGSEA. The ends lost 3 bases at V and 1 base at J; junction bases unmatched: 8. The CDR3 consists of 16 residues. DNA for the CDR3: TGCAGCGTTGAGGGACAGGAATCTAGATCCTACAATGAGCAGTTCTTC. It encodes CSVEGQESRSYNEQFF.

The chain uses TRBV14 and TRBJ2-7; 8 positions agree with TRBD1. In germline, CDR1 is SGHDN, CDR2 FVKESK. There are 14 residues in the CDR3. Trimming cost V 5 bases and J 6 bases; bases outside gene matches: 9. The CDR3 sequence: CASSSGTGRLEQYF. The CDR3, as DNA: TGTGCCAGCAGCTCCGGGACAGGCCGCCTCGAGCAGTACTTC.

This sequence joins TRBV6-1 and TRBJ2-3; no firm D call. This CDR3 region has 16 residues. Germline loops: CDR1 MNHNS, CDR2 SASEGT. V lost 1 base and J 4 bases, leaving 15 bases between the germline ends. Here the CDR3 reads CASSEEVGEEADTQYF. CDR3 nucleotide sequence: TGTGCCAGCAGTGAAGAGGTAGGAGAAGAAGCAGATACGCAGTATTTT.

In this sample, this clone turned up once. J is TRBJ2-1 and V is TRBV7-9; D may be TRBD1 or TRBD2 (7 bases each). Trimming removed 2 bases at V and 2 bases at J, with 19 bases between. The CDR3 extends over 18 amino acids. The germline V gene encodes CDR1 SEHNR and CDR2 FQNEAQ (reference sequence). CDR3 DNA: TGTGCCAGCAGCTTACCCCTCAGGGGGAGGGTCGCCTACAATGAGCAGTTCTTC. Amino acids: CASSLPLRGRVAYNEQFF.

The count of this clone is one. This chain joins TRBV25-1 and TRBJ2-3; 8 nucleotides agree with TRBD2. CDR1 MGHDK and CDR2 SYGVNS come from the germline V gene. The trim removed 7 bases at V and 6 bases at J, leaving 9 bases unmatched. The CDR3 totals 14 residues. The chain's CDR3 is CASTRAGLGDTQYF. The CDR3 DNA sequence: TGTGCCAGCACCCGAGCGGGACTAGGGGATACGCAGTATTTT.

This clone has a handful of counts. The chain links TRBV7-3 to TRBJ2-7; 14 bases are a match to TRBD2. The CDR3 runs to 15 residues. The V gene's germline CDR1 is SGHTA and CDR2 FQGTGA. The ends lost 6 bases at V and 3 bases at J; junction bases unmatched: 4. CDR3 protein: CASSLGLAGVYEQYF. The CDR3 DNA follows: TGTGCCAGCAGTTTGGGACTAGCGGGAGTCTACGAGCAGTACTTC.